The entry below describes one TCR beta chain. Its target is not known. Other nucleotide sequences in the sample specify the same CDR3. Per the authors' pipeline: Filtering was not the same, since immunoSEQ gave junction-only sequences without quality scores. Clones were sequenced by immunoSEQ multiplex PCR, and TCRdb holds only the in-frame ones, with some missing. V and J calls and clone size come straight from that table; D and trimming were deduced from the DNA. The sample has about 2.4 million clones, over 85% seen once; the top ten hold 0.11% to 0.15%. The data were obtained in a study of shared clonotypes between healthy human individuals. Study-level background: Three plates each covered CD4 naive and memory; CD8 naive two, CD8 memory one.

The germline gives CDR1 SGHNT, CDR2 YYREEE (reference sequence). Between the trimmed V and J ends, which lost 4 bases and 2 bases, there was a span of 13 bases. There are 15 residues in the CDR3. Overall study results and limits: Generation probability values for non-shared clonotypes were lower than those for clonotypes shared by all four donors. Approximately 5% was the fraction of naive CD4 clonotypes found shared across several donors.

This rearrangement joins TRBV5-4 to TRBJ2-1; D might be TRBD1 (6 bases). This clonotype was obtained from a man younger than 30 in good health. The source material was naive CD4+ T cells sorted from blood. Subset denoted: CD45RA+ positively selected. DNA for the CDR3: TGTGCCAGCAGCCCTGGGACATCGGCCTACAATGAGCAGTTCTTC. Its protein product is CASSPGTSAYNEQFF. Filled out from reference TRBV5-4 and TRBJ2-1, the complete variable domain reads ETGVTQSPTHLIKTRGQQVTLRCSSQSGHNTVSWYQQALGQGPQFIFQYYREEENGRGNFPPRFSGLQFPNYSSELNVNALELDDSALYLCASSPGTSAYNEQFFGPGTRLTVL.